The T cell receptor beta chain under discussion was sequenced for a study of T-cell memory formation after mild COVID-19. TCRdb independently ran MiXCR on the 5' RACE reads; one entry per CDR3 protein. The top ten hold less than 45% of the sample, which has roughly 110,000 distinct CDR3 sequences, approximately 15% seen once. This clonotype was found many times. This CDR3 has 13 residues. V was clipped by 3 bases and J by 6 bases, with 12 bases between them. Germline-derived CDR1 and CDR2 are SQVTM and ANQGSEA. This rearrangement joins TRBV29-1 to TRBJ2-1; a weak D match, TRBD2 (5 bases). This clonotype was sampled from a man between 18 and 35 years old who had mild COVID-19 (a few samples of this study predate the infection). Cell type and time point are not known. The sample taken for sequencing was PBMCs or a T cell subset sorted from them (not recorded which). The CDR3 loop is CSVDGLTVNEQFF. The CDR3 bases are TGCAGCGTTGACGGACTGACGGTCAATGAGCAGTTCTTC.